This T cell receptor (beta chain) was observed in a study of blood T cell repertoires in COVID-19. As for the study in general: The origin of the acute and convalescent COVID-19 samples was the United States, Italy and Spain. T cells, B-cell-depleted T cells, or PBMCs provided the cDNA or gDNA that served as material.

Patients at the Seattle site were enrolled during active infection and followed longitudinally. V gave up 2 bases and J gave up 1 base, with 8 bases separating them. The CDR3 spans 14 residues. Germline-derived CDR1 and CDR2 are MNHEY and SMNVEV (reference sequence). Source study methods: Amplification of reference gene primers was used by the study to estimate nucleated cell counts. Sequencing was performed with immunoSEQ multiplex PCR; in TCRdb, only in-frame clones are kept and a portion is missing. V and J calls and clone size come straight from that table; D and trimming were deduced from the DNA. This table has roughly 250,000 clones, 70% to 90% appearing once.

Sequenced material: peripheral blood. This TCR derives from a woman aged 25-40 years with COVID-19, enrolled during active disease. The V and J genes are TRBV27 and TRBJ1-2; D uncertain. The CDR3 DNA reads TGTGCCAGCAGTTTAGTCGCAGTTAACTATGGCTACACCTTC. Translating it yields CASSLVAVNYGYTF.